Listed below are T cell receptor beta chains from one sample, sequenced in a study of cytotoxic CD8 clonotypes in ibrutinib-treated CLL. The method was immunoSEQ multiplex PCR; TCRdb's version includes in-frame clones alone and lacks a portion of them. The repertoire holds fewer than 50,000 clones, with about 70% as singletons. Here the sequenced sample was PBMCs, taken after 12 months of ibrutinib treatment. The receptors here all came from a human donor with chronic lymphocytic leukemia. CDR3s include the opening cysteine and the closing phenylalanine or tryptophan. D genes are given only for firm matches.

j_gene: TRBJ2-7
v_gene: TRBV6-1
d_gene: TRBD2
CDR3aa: CASSAGLAGGWNEQYF

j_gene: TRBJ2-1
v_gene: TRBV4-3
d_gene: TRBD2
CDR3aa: CASSQDLYSRESREQFF

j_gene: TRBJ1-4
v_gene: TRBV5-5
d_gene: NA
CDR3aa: CASSQDSGGYEKLFF

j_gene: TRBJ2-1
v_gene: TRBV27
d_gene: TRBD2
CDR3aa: CASSALSGSNEQFF

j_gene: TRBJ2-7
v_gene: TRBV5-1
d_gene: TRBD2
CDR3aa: CASSFRLAGTYEQYF

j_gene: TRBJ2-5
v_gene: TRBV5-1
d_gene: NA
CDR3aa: CASSWYGREETQYF

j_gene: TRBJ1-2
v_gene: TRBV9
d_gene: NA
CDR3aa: CASSPGVEYYGYTF

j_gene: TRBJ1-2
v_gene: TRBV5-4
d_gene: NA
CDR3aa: CASSIPTGSGYTF

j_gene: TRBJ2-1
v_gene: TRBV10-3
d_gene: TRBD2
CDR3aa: CAIGQGTSGNNEQFF

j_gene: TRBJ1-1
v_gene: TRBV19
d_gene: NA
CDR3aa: CASSMNGQMNTEAFF

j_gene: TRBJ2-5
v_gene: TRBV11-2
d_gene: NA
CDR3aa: CASSLDSSGETQYF

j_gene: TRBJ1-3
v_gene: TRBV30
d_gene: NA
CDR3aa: CAWMRGGLDSGNTIYF

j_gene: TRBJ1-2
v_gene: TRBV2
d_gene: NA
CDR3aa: CASSEAKRGYTF

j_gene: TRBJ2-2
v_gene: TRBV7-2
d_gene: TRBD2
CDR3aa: CASSFLAGVKAGELFF

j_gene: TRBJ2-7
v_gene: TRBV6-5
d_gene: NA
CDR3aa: CASRYQAGAYEQYF

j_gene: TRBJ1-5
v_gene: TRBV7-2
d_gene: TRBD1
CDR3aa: CASSPSAGGSQPQHF

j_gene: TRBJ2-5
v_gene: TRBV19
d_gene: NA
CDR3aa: CASSIGVGRETQYF

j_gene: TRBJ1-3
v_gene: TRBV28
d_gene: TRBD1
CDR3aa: CASIGGGEENTIYF

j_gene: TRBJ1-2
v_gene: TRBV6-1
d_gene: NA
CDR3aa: CASSLGGGNGYTF

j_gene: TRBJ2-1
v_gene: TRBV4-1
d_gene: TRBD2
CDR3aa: CASSQESQREINEQFF

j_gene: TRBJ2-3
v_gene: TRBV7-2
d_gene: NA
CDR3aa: CASSLGHSTDTQYF

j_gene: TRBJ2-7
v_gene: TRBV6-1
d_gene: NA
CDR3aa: CASTMPAGQDYEQYF

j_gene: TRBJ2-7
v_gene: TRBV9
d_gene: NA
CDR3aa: CASSERGGAYEQYF

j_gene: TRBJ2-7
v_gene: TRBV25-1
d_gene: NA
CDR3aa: CASSDGTPYEQYF

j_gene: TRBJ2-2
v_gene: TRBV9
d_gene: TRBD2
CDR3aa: CASSASTSSGELFF

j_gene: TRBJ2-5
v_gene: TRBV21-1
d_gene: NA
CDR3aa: CASSKGECVGRETQYF

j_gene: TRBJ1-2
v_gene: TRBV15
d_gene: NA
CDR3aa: CATSSRDGTYGYTF

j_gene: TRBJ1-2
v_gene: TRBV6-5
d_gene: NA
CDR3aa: CASSYEGEDGYTF

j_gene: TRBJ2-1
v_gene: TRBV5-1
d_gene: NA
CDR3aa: CASSFPGYNEQFF

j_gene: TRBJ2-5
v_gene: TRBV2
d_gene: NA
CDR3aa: CASRMGLALQETQYF

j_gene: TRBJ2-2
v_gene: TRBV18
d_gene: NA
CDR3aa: CASSAGALTGELFF

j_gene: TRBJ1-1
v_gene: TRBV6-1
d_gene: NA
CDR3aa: CASSNGAYREAFF

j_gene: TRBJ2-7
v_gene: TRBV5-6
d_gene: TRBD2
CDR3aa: CASSFLRTSGFYEQYF

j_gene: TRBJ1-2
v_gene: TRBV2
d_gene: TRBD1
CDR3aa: CASSEQQGTSNYGYTF

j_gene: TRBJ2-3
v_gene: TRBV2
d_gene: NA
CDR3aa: CASRKVPSTDTQYF

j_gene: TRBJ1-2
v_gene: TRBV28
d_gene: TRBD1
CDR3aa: CASSLGTGGGYTF

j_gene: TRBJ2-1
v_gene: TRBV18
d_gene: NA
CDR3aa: CASSLLNNEQFF

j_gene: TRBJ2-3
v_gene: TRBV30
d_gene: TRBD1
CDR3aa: CAWSLRGRSDTQYF

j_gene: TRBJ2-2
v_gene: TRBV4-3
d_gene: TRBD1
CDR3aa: CASSQGQGTGTGELFF

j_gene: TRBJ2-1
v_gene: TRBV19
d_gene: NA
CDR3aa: CASSFSSNEQFF